Below, 16 T cell receptor beta chains from the same sample are listed, as sequenced in a study of cytotoxic CD8 clonotypes in ibrutinib-treated CLL. The repertoire was sequenced with immunoSEQ multiplex PCR; TCRdb's copy has only in-frame clones and lacks some. The table records approximately 80,000 clones, around 84% of them present only once. This material consisted of PBMCs, taken before ibrutinib treatment. The receptors stem from a human donor with chronic lymphocytic leukemia.

CDR3 sequence (DNA): TGCGCCAGCAGCTTGGCAGGACTAACCACAGATACGCAGTATTTT. Residues: CASSLAGLTTDTQYF. V usage is TRBV5-1 and J usage is TRBJ2-3; D is possibly TRBD2 (6 bases). Per the germline V gene, CDR1 is SGHRS and CDR2 is YFSETQ. The CDR3 runs 15 residues. Trimming took 0 bases from V and 2 from J, leaving 10 bases between them.

The chain recombines TRBV28 with TRBJ1-1; 7 nucleotides match TRBD1. Germline V gene data show CDR1 as MDHEN and CDR2 as SYDVKM. The junction had 11 bases not matched to a gene; V was cut back by 1 base and J by 3 bases. The CDR3 consists of 17 residues. This CDR3 is CASSLYRDSSWHTEAFF. CDR3 DNA: TGTGCCAGCAGTTTATATAGGGACAGCTCCTGGCACACTGAAGCTTTCTTT.

The CDR3 nucleotides read TGTGCCAGCAGCCAAGACCTAGGATACAATGAGCAGTTCTTC. The encoded protein is CASSQDLGYNEQFF. V usage is TRBV7-9 and J usage is TRBJ2-1; D unresolved. Trimming cost V 5 bases and J 4 bases, with 12 bases left between them. The length of the CDR3 is 14 residues. CDR1 and CDR2 from the germline V gene are SEHNR and FQNEAQ (reference sequence).

The chain carries TRBV2 and TRBJ2-3, with TRBD1 as a possible D gene (5 bases). This CDR3 spans 13 amino acids. V was shortened by 7 bases and J by 3 bases, with 11 bases between the two germline ends. From germline, CDR1 is SNHLY and CDR2 FYNNEI. CDR3: CASIPGKTDTQYF. The CDR3, as DNA: TGTGCCAGCATTCCAGGGAAGACAGATACGCAGTATTTT.

V usage is TRBV27 and J usage is TRBJ1-2, with a tentative D call TRBD1 (6 bases). Germline V gene lookup returns CDR1 MNHEY and CDR2 SMNVEV (reference sequence). The CDR3 contains 17 residues. V shed 6 bases and J shed 2 bases, with 22 bases lying between them. The CDR3 region is CASRRTTGAKWNYGYTF. The CDR3 DNA is TGTGCCAGCAGAAGGACGACGGGGGCCAAGTGGAACTATGGCTACACCTTC.

The chain employs TRBV4-3 and TRBJ2-1; D is possibly TRBD2 (6 bases). Germline V CDR1 and CDR2: LGHNA, YSLEER. V lost 1 base, J lost 7 bases, and 14 bases lay in between. This CDR3 has 15 amino acids. The CDR3 coding sequence is TGCGCCAGCAGCCAAGTTAGCGGACCCGAGAATGAGCAGTTCTTC. As protein: CASSQVSGPENEQFF.

The chain is built from TRBV19 and TRBJ1-2; 7 nucleotides align to TRBD1. J gave up 4 bases and V 6 bases, and 8 bases lay outside the gene matches. Germline V lookup: CDR1 LNHDA, CDR2 SQIVND (reference sequence). This CDR3 contains 14 residues. The CDR3 sequence: CASRFRQGPYGYTF. In DNA, the CDR3 is TGTGCCAGTAGATTTAGACAGGGACCCTATGGCTACACCTTC.

The CDR3: CASSRTSGRASYEQYF. The CDR3 DNA is TGCGCCAGCAGCCGGACTAGCGGGAGGGCCTCCTACGAGCAGTACTTC. This sequence joins TRBV5-1 and TRBJ2-7; 15 nucleotides align to TRBD2. The CDR3 sequence is 16 residues long. Germline V gene sequence: CDR1 SGHRS, CDR2 YFSETQ. V shed 4 bases, J shed 0 bases, and the junction held 2 bases outside the gene matches.

The chain uses TRBV19 and TRBJ1-1, with D unresolved. The germline V gene has CDR1 LNHDA and CDR2 SQIVND (reference sequence). Trimming cost V 0 bases and J 7 bases, with 12 bases left between them. The CDR3 spans 14 residues. The CDR3 coding sequence is TGTGCCAGTAGTATAGATCGCGTCTGGGTTGAAGCTTTCTTT. Its protein product is CASSIDRVWVEAFF.

The chain has TRBV27 and TRBJ2-7; 7 positions agree with TRBD1. This CDR3 contains 14 residues. Trimming cost V 4 bases and J 2 bases; bases outside gene matches: 5. From germline, CDR1 is MNHEY and CDR2 SMNVEV (reference sequence). This CDR3 reads CASSSRQGAYEQYF. The CDR3 nucleotides read TGTGCCAGCAGTTCTCGGCAGGGGGCCTACGAGCAGTACTTC.

CDR3 amino acids: CASSIDREYEQYF. In DNA, the CDR3 is TGTGCCAGTAGTATAGACAGGGAGTACGAGCAGTACTTC. The V and J genes are TRBV19 and TRBJ2-7, with D perhaps matching TRBD1 or TRBD2 (5 bases each). V lost 0 bases to trimming and J lost 4 bases, with 7 bases between them. The CDR3 consists of 13 residues. Germline V CDR1 and CDR2: LNHDA, SQIVND (reference sequence). Using reference TRBV19 and TRBJ2-7 for the parts outside the CDR3, the full variable domain is DGGITQSPKYLFRKEGQNVTLSCEQNLNHDAMYWYRQDPGQGLRLIYYSQIVNDFQKGDIAEGYSVSREKKESFPLTVTSAQKNPTAFYLCASSIDREYEQYFGPGTRLTVT.

The rearrangement uses TRBV4-2 and TRBJ2-3; perhaps D is TRBD1 or TRBD2 (5 bases each). The germline gives CDR1 LGHNA, CDR2 YNFKEQ. Trimming cost V 1 base and J 0 bases, with 5 bases left between them. This CDR3 comprises 14 residues. The CDR3 bases are TGTGCCAGCAGCCAAGGGGGGAGCACAGATACGCAGTATTTT. It translates to CASSQGGSTDTQYF.

The chain joins TRBV7-9 to TRBJ2-4; no clear D gene. V lost 5 bases, J lost 7 bases, and 15 bases lay in between. Looked up from germline, CDR1 is SEHNR and CDR2 is FQNEAQ (reference sequence). The CDR3 covers 14 residues. DNA for the CDR3: TGTGCCAGCAGCCAATCCCTGTCTGGGAACATTCAGTACTTC. Encoded protein: CASSQSLSGNIQYF.

The chain recombines TRBV6-6 with TRBJ2-7, with D tentatively TRBD1 or TRBD2 (5 bases each). Germline assignment: CDR1 MNHNY and CDR2 SVGAGI (reference sequence). V was shortened by 6 bases and J by 2 bases, with 20 bases between the two germline ends. The CDR3 covers 16 residues. CDR3 sequence reads: CASSPKDRLLTYEQYF. CDR3 in DNA: TGTGCCAGCAGCCCCAAAGACAGACTACTCACCTACGAGCAGTACTTC.

This clone was counted a few times. The J gene is TRBJ2-1, the V gene TRBV6-6; D is uncertain. This CDR3 is 11 amino acids long. V lost 6 bases and J lost 10, with 10 bases in between. Germline CDR1 and CDR2: MNHNY and SVGAGI (reference sequence). This CDR3 reads CASSRSPEQFF. CDR3 bases: TGTGCCAGCAGCAGGTCCCCCGAGCAGTTCTTC.

Written as DNA, the CDR3 is TGTGCCAGCAGTTCGACAGGGCCCGGGGAGCTGTTTTTT. It encodes CASSSTGPGELFF. The chain uses TRBV27 and TRBJ2-2; 7 nucleotides match TRBD1. Germline CDR1 reads MNHEY; CDR2 reads SMNVEV (reference sequence). The CDR3 has 13 amino acids. V lost 4 bases to trimming and J lost 6 bases; unmatched junction nucleotides: 2.